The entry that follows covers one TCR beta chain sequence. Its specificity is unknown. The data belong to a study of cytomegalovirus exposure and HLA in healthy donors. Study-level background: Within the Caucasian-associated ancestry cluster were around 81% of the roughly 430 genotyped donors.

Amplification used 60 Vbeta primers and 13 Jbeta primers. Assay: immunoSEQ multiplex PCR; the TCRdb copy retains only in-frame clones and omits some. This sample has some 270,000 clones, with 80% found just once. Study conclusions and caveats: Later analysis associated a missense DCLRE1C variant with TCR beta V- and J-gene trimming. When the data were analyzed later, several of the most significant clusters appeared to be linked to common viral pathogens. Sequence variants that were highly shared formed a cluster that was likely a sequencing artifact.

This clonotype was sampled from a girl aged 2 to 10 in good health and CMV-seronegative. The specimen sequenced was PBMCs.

The CDR3 loop reads CASSQGGTGVEYGYTF. For the CDR3, the DNA is TGCGCCAGCAGCCAAGGCGGGACAGGGGTGGAGTATGGCTACACCTTC. The rearrangement uses TRBV4-1 and TRBJ1-2; 10 bases are a match to TRBD1. The CDR3 runs to 16 residues. The germline V gene has CDR1 MGHRA and CDR2 YSYEKL. Trimming cost V 1 base and J 5 bases; bases outside gene matches: 7.